This entry describes one TCR beta chain. V lost 4 bases and J 6 bases, leaving 14 bases between the germline ends. The CDR3 length is 14 residues. Germline V gene lookup returns CDR1 MNHNY and CDR2 SVGAGI (reference sequence). A CD45RA+ naive subset and a CD45RA-negative memory subset were split from CD4+ cells. Clones were sequenced by immunoSEQ multiplex PCR, and TCRdb holds only the in-frame ones, with some missing. Here the sample spans 1.4 million or so clones, approximately 98.5% being singletons. This sample is drawn from a study of shared clonotypes between healthy human individuals. This chain connects TRBV6-6 to TRBJ2-3, with D perhaps TRBD1 or TRBD2 (5 bases each). The origin of this receptor is a man aged 25-40 years in good health. Sequences were obtained from naive CD4+ T cells sorted from blood. Indicated subset: CD45RA+ positively selected. The CDR3 DNA reads as TGTGCCAGCAGTTGGGACGGACCCTTGGATACGCAGTATTTT. Protein: CASSWDGPLDTQYF.